This T cell receptor beta chain is from a study of blood T cell repertoires in COVID-19. Overall study context: Samples of COVID-19 (acute and convalescent) were obtained from the United States, Italy and Spain. T cells, B-cell-depleted T cells, or PBMCs provided the cDNA or gDNA that served as material.

CDR3 length: 16 residues. Germline assignment: CDR1 MNHEY and CDR2 SVGAGI. V shed 2 bases, J shed 2 bases, and the junction held 7 bases outside the gene matches. Produced via immunoSEQ multiplex PCR; TCRdb's table is partial and in-frame only. The sample lists fewer than 100,000 clones, roughly 87% occurring once. Specimen: peripheral blood. This sequence joins TRBV6-5 and TRBJ1-1; 8 bases map to TRBD1. This clonotype was sampled from a woman older than 75 with acute or convalescent COVID-19. This CDR3 is CASSYDPRGQNTEAFF. The CDR3 DNA follows: TGTGCCAGCAGTTACGACCCCAGGGGGCAAAACACTGAAGCTTTCTTT.